The clone carrying this TCR beta chain was seen a handful of times. Its cognate antigen is unknown. The sample comes from a study of CD8+ T cells in alopecia areata. Whole-study context: Each day, treated patients took oral tofacitinib twice, at 5 to 10 mg per dose.

CDR3 length: 15 amino acids. The germline V gene has CDR1 LGHNA and CDR2 YNFKEQ. The trim removed 0 bases at V and 5 bases at J, leaving 1 base unmatched. RNA extraction was followed by reverse transcription into cDNA, which acted as the sequencing template. Data came from immunoSEQ multiplex PCR; TCRdb stores just in-frame clones and leaves some out. The sample holds hundreds of thousands of clones; approximately 72% are singletons and the top ten take roughly 1.2%. General study findings and limits: Among the top 100, expanded CD8+ clones were significantly decreased by tofacitinib, as was scalp clonality. There were many expanded lesional clones persisting in scalp and blood during tofacitinib.

Treatment here: oral pan-JAK inhibitor, 5-10 mg twice daily. Sequencing used CD4+ T cells sorted from blood, obtained at approximately week 42, from a patient treated with tofacitinib. This clonotype was obtained from a human donor with alopecia areata. This chain links TRBV4-2 with TRBJ1-4, with 9 bases matching TRBD1. The CDR3 coding sequence is TGTGCCAGCAGCCAAGAAGGACAGGGGAATGAAAAACTGTTTTTT. It encodes CASSQEGQGNEKLFF.